The clone carrying this T cell receptor beta chain was observed a handful of times. Using its own MiXCR run on the 5' RACE reads, TCRdb lists one record per CDR3 protein. Of 30,000 or so distinct CDR3 sequences detected, 24% appear once; the ten largest clones hold roughly 4%. This clonotype was obtained from a female donor with breast cancer. The material sequenced was memory CD4+ T cells sorted from blood. Subset: memory CD4+ T cells, CD4+CD45RO+CD25-.

CDR3: CASSESVQETQYF. Here the CDR3 DNA reads TGTGCCAGCAGTGAATCTGTCCAAGAGACCCAGTACTTC. The chain joins TRBV25-1 to TRBJ2-5; D remains ambiguous. Germline CDR1 MGHDK, CDR2 SYGVNS. The germline V and J ends were trimmed by 1 base and 1 base, with 4 bases remaining between them. The CDR3 loop spans 13 amino acids.